This T cell receptor beta chain appears in the sequencing data of a study of blood T cell repertoires in COVID-19. Overall study context: The analysed material was cDNA or gDNA that came from T cells, B-cell-depleted T cells, or PBMCs.

The CDR3 extends over 14 amino acids. Germline-derived CDR1 and CDR2 are MNHEY and SVGAGI. Trimming took 7 bases from V and 3 from J; bases not matched to a gene: 6. In the study's own analysis: It was from reference gene primer amplification that nucleated cell counts were estimated. The repertoire was sequenced with immunoSEQ multiplex PCR; TCRdb's copy has only in-frame clones and lacks some. V, J and clone size are taken as reported in that table, and D and trimming were inferred from the DNA itself. The data contain about 170,000 clones, approximately 89% of them singletons. This receptor was identified in a woman in her late teens or twenties who had recovered from COVID-19. Source material: PBMCs or T cells enriched from blood (not recorded which). This rearrangement joins TRBV6-5 to TRBJ1-3, with TRBD1 matching over 7 bases. CDR3 sequence: CASKTTGVGNTIYF. The CDR3 DNA follows: TGTGCCAGCAAGACTACAGGGGTTGGAAACACCATATATTTT.